This entry concerns a single T cell receptor beta chain. This record comes from a study of blood T cell repertoires in COVID-19. Across the study: Sites across the United States, Italy and Spain contributed samples from acute and convalescent COVID-19.

Germline CDR1 MNHEY, CDR2 SMNVEV (reference sequence). V trimming: 3 bases; J trimming: 9 bases; junction bases outside the gene matches: 4. This CDR3 contains 14 residues. The repertoire was sequenced with immunoSEQ multiplex PCR; TCRdb's copy has only in-frame clones and lacks some. The data hold 430,000 or so clones, with 88% observed a single time. Individuals aged about 18 to 100 years were recruited from 24 US areas. Two negative PCRs, clearance, or symptom resolution characterized the recovered Cohort 3 donors. Sequenced: PBMCs or T cells enriched from blood (not recorded which). The chain combines TRBV27 with TRBJ1-6; 8 positions agree with TRBD1. This receptor was obtained from a woman aged 40 to 49 who had recovered from COVID-19. The CDR3: CASSLAGGSSPLHF. For the CDR3, the DNA is TGTGCCAGCAGTTTGGCAGGGGGCTCTTCACCCCTCCACTTT.